These 22 T cell receptor beta chains were sequenced from one sample in a study of T cell changes during pregnancy in multiple sclerosis. The data were produced by immunoSEQ multiplex PCR, yet TCRdb's version contains in-frame clones alone and is incomplete. The table includes around 25,000 clones, about 92% detected once. The source material was CD8+ T cells from peripheral blood mononuclear cells, sampled in the third trimester of pregnancy. The receptors originated from a female donor in good health, enrolled as a control in a pregnancy study.

With respect to this clone: The junction differs from germline at one of its ends, possibly a read error. This chain connects TRBV29-1 to TRBJ1-2; 8 bases fit TRBD1. Looked up from germline, CDR1 is SQVTM and CDR2 is ANQGSEA. CDR3 length equals 12 residues. The DNA for the CDR3 is TGCAGCGTTGAACAGGGGGCCCCTAGGTCCTTCTTC. It is translated as CSVEQGAPRSFF.

The rearrangement links TRBV4-2 to TRBJ1-5; no definite D call. This CDR3 has 16 amino acids. Trimming stripped 3 bases from V and 0 bases from J, with 12 bases between. CDR1 and CDR2 from the germline V gene are LGHNA and YNFKEQ. Here the CDR3 reads CASSHRQEGSNQPQHF. The CDR3 nucleotides read TGTGCCAGCAGCCATCGTCAGGAGGGTAGCAATCAGCCCCAGCATTTT.

V gene TRBV29-1 combines with J gene TRBJ2-7, with TRBD1 identical over 9 bases. The CDR3 totals 13 residues. Germline assignment: CDR1 SQVTM and CDR2 ANQGSEA. Trimming removed 7 bases from V and 3 bases from J; junction bases left unmatched: 7. CDR3 sequence reads: CSAYGQGNYEQYF. CDR3 in DNA: TGCAGCGCCTACGGACAGGGGAACTACGAGCAGTACTTC.

The chain recombines TRBV27 with TRBJ2-1; weak D call: TRBD2 (6 bases). The CDR3 is 12 residues long. The germline V gene has CDR1 MNHEY and CDR2 SMNVEV (reference sequence). Trimming left V 8 bases short and J 7 bases short, with 12 bases between. DNA of the CDR3: TGTGCCAGCTGGCGGGACCCGAATGAGCAGTTCTTC. Its protein product is CASWRDPNEQFF.

This chain uses TRBV2 with TRBJ2-3; D is possibly TRBD2 (6 bases). Per the germline V gene, CDR1 is SNHLY and CDR2 is FYNNEI. This CDR3 region has 16 residues. Trimming shortened V by 7 bases and J by 1 base, and 18 bases separated the two germline ends. The CDR3 loop reads CASIQVPEGRTDTQYF. The DNA of the CDR3 is TGTGCCAGCATCCAAGTCCCGGAGGGGCGCACAGATACGCAGTATTTT.

The V and J genes are TRBV5-1 and TRBJ2-7, with TRBD1 matching over 7 bases. J gave up 4 bases and V 1 base, and 5 bases lay outside the gene matches. Germline V lookup: CDR1 SGHRS, CDR2 YFSETQ. The length of the CDR3 is 14 residues. The CDR3 DNA is TGCGCCAGCAGCTTGCAAGGGGGCTCGTACGAGCAGTACTTC. Translated, it gives CASSLQGGSYEQYF.

The V call is TRBV7-9, the J call TRBJ2-1; tentatively, D is TRBD1 (6 bases). This CDR3 is built from 11 residues. The germline V and J ends were trimmed by 7 bases and 9 bases, with 10 bases remaining between them. The germline gives CDR1 SEHNR, CDR2 FQNEAQ (reference sequence). The CDR3 protein is CASTYRAEQFF. CDR3 nucleotide sequence: TGTGCCAGCACCTACAGGGCTGAGCAGTTCTTC.

This clone has just a few counts. The chain carries TRBV6-4 and TRBJ2-2; D is unclear. Germline V lookup: CDR1 MRHNA, CDR2 SNTAGT. Trimming shortened V by 4 bases and J by 7 bases, and 13 bases separated the two germline ends. The CDR3 has 14 residues. CDR3 region: CASSVSSDGGELFF. The CDR3, as DNA: TGTGCCAGCAGTGTATCCAGCGACGGCGGGGAGCTGTTTTTT.

The V and J genes are TRBV15 and TRBJ1-1; 9 nucleotides agree with TRBD1. In germline, CDR1 is LNHNV, CDR2 YYDKDF (reference sequence). The junction had 4 bases not matched to a gene; V was cut back by 10 bases and J by 1 base. The CDR3 has 13 amino acids. The CDR3 reads CAIRQGGNTEAFF. The CDR3 DNA follows: TGTGCCATCCGACAGGGGGGGAACACTGAAGCTTTCTTT.

This clone was found a few times. This chain joins TRBV6-5 and TRBJ2-2; D is perhaps TRBD2 (6 bases). Germline V CDR1 and CDR2: MNHEY, SVGAGI. CDR3 size: 14 residues. The V and J ends lost 6 bases and 6 bases respectively, with 14 bases between them. In nucleotides, the CDR3 is TGTGCCAGCAGCAAGACTAGTTTCCCCGGGGAGCTGTTTTTT. Encoded protein: CASSKTSFPGELFF.

The gene calls are TRBV13 and TRBJ2-2, with D maybe TRBD1 (6 bases). This CDR3 region has 15 residues. V was shortened by 3 bases and J by 6 bases, with 14 bases between the two germline ends. The germline V gene encodes CDR1 PRHDT and CDR2 FYEKMQ (reference sequence). The CDR3 sequence is CASSFWGLVPGELFF. The CDR3 nucleotides read TGTGCCAGCAGCTTTTGGGGGCTAGTCCCCGGGGAGCTGTTTTTT.

The V gene is TRBV5-1, the J gene TRBJ2-3, with D perhaps matching TRBD1 (6 bases). This CDR3 region has 14 residues. Germline V gene lookup returns CDR1 SGHRS and CDR2 YFSETQ. V was trimmed by 4 bases and J by 4 bases, leaving 13 bases between them. CDR3 protein: CASSEQGPADTQYF. CDR3 in DNA: TGCGCCAGCAGCGAACAGGGACCCGCAGATACGCAGTATTTT.

This chain uses TRBV10-1 with TRBJ2-1; TRBD2 aligns across 11 bases. The CDR3 spans 13 residues. Per germline, CDR1 WNHNN and CDR2 SYGVQD (reference sequence). V lost 6 bases, J lost 7 bases, and 2 bases stayed unmatched. The chain's CDR3 is CASRPSGGNEQFF. CDR3 in DNA: TGCGCCAGCAGACCTAGCGGGGGGAATGAGCAGTTCTTC.

V and J are TRBV28 and TRBJ2-7; no definite D call. This CDR3 is built from 15 residues. Germline CDR1 reads MDHEN; CDR2 reads SYDVKM. V was shortened by 3 bases and J by 0 bases, with 12 bases between the two germline ends. CDR3 amino acids: CASSFFSQASYEQYF. As DNA, the CDR3 is TGTGCCAGCAGTTTTTTCTCCCAGGCCTCCTACGAGCAGTACTTC.

Only one count was recorded for this clone. The rearrangement joins TRBV6-6 to TRBJ2-2; tentative D call: TRBD1 (6 bases). The V gene's germline CDR1 is MNHNY and CDR2 SVGAGI (reference sequence). The CDR3 totals 14 residues. Trimming pared 4 bases from V and 2 bases from J, leaving 8 bases between. The CDR3 here is CASSWGPNTGELFF. CDR3 DNA sequence: TGTGCCAGCAGTTGGGGGCCTAACACCGGGGAGCTGTTTTTT.

The gene calls are TRBV7-9 and TRBJ2-5; D call uncertain. This CDR3 region has 13 residues. V lost 1 base to trimming and J lost 2 bases, with 5 bases between them. Germline V gene sequence: CDR1 SEHNR, CDR2 FQNEAQ (reference sequence). The CDR3 spells CASSLVRQETQYF. In DNA, the CDR3 is TGTGCCAGCAGCTTAGTTAGACAAGAGACCCAGTACTTC.

The chain uses TRBV5-5 and TRBJ1-2; 9 positions agree with TRBD1. Germline V CDR1 and CDR2: SGHKS, YYEKEE (reference sequence). J lost 3 bases, V lost 6 bases, and 18 bases had no gene match. This CDR3 contains 18 residues. The CDR3 sequence: CASTSTGTGFNMDYGYTF. Here the CDR3 DNA reads TGTGCCAGCACCTCGACCGGGACAGGGTTTAACATGGACTATGGCTACACCTTC.

The chain employs TRBV9 and TRBJ1-4, with D unresolved. The CDR3 runs to 16 residues. Germline values: CDR1 SGDLS, CDR2 YYNGEE. V dropped 0 bases and J dropped 2 bases, with 11 bases sitting between them. CDR3 residues: CASSVGGKGTNEKLFF. The CDR3 coding sequence is TGTGCCAGCAGCGTAGGAGGGAAAGGGACTAATGAAAAACTGTTTTTT.

By share of the sample, this clone is large. V is TRBV2 and J is TRBJ2-2; D might be TRBD1 (5 bases). Trimming cost V 3 bases and J 6 bases, with 14 bases left between them. CDR1 and CDR2 from the germline V gene are SNHLY and FYNNEI. CDR3 length: 15 residues. DNA of the CDR3: TGTGCCAGCAGTGATGGCAGGGTTTCCCCCGGGGAGCTGTTTTTT. It encodes CASSDGRVSPGELFF.

This clone was seen a single time. The chain couples TRBV19 to TRBJ1-2; TRBD1 agrees at 7 bases. The ends lost 2 bases at V and 6 bases at J; junction bases unmatched: 6. This CDR3 is built from 14 residues. Germline V gene data show CDR1 as LNHDA and CDR2 as SQIVND (reference sequence). CDR3 in DNA: TGTGCCAGTAGTATACTAACAGGGGACCATGGCTACACCTTC. Translation: CASSILTGDHGYTF.

The chain uses TRBV27 and TRBJ1-5; TRBD1 agrees at 10 bases. J was trimmed by 8 bases and V by 5 bases; bases with no gene match: 3. Germline CDR1 and CDR2: MNHEY and SMNVEV (reference sequence). The CDR3 spans 13 residues. The CDR3 sequence: CASSDRGREPQHF. CDR3 bases: TGTGCCAGCAGTGACAGGGGGCGCGAGCCCCAGCATTTT.

The chain links TRBV27 to TRBJ1-2; D possibly corresponds to TRBD1 (5 bases). CDR1 and CDR2 (germline): MNHEY, SMNVEV (reference sequence). The CDR3 runs to 13 residues. Trimming left V 5 bases short and J 8 bases short, with 15 bases between. CDR3 DNA sequence: TGTGCCAGCAGTCCTGCGGGGACCCACGGCTACACCTTC. Its translation is CASSPAGTHGYTF.